This T cell receptor (beta chain) emerged from a study of CD8 T cells in ankylosing spondylitis. Study-level findings and limits: Apparently characteristic of ankylosing spondylitis blood was a TCR beta motif (roughly eight highly homologous variants). Those disease-linked clones were CD8+; they were also relatively rare in peripheral blood.

Details on this clonotype: As yet, its antigen is unknown.

The V and J ends lost 4 bases and 7 bases respectively, with 11 bases between them. Germline V CDR1 and CDR2: SQVTM, ANQGSEA. The CDR3 is made up of 13 amino acids. TCRdb independently ran MiXCR on the 5' RACE reads; one entry per CDR3 protein. The sample has roughly 450,000 distinct CDR3 sequences; 25% to 30% are singletons. The specimen sequenced was blood, either unsorted or a sorted T cell fraction (not recorded which). The chain employs TRBV29-1 and TRBJ1-6; D is uncertain. This clonotype was obtained from a male donor with ankylosing spondylitis. The CDR3 DNA sequence: TGCAGCGTTGGGGAAATGATAAATTCACCCCTCCACTTT. Protein sequence: CSVGEMINSPLHF.